These 9 T cell receptor beta chains came from one sample sequenced in a study of CD8+CD57+ T cells in acquired aplastic anemia. Genomic DNA served as template for TCR beta VDJ and CDR3 profiling. MiXCR, applied by TCRdb to the reads, yields one record per CDR3 protein. The sample holds 200,000 or so distinct CDR3 sequences, over 60% seen once. The sample consisted of sorted CD4+, CD8+, or CD8+CD57+ T cells (not recorded which) from PBMCs. The receptors derive from a human donor with severe aplastic anemia or a healthy control (not recorded which).

CDR3 nucleotide sequence: TGTGCCACCAGCAGCGAGGGGGTAACCGGGGAGCTGTTTTTT. Translation gives CATSSEGVTGELFF. The J gene is TRBJ2-2, the V gene TRBV15; perhaps TRBD1 as D (6 bases). Germline CDR1 LNHNV, CDR2 YYDKDF (reference sequence). The length of the CDR3 is 14 residues. V was cut by 3 bases and J by 5 bases, with 10 bases left in between.

This chain connects TRBV2 to TRBJ1-1; D is unclear. Trimming removed 4 bases from V and 1 base from J, with 10 bases in between. CDR3 length: 14 amino acids. Per the germline V gene, CDR1 is SNHLY and CDR2 is FYNNEI. In DNA form, the CDR3 reads TGTGCCAGCAGTGTAGGGCAGCAGAACACTGAAGCTTTCTTT. Translating it yields CASSVGQQNTEAFF.

A word on this clonotype: An end of the junction differs from the germline gene, which may be a read error. This rearrangement joins TRBV12-3 or TRBV12-4 to TRBJ2-7; D possibly matches TRBD1 or TRBD2 (7 bases each). The CDR3 length is 15 residues. The CDR3 sequence: CASSQAQGGTYEQYF. CDR3 DNA sequence: TGCGCCAGCAGCCAAGCGCAGGGGGGGACCTACGAGCAGTACTTC.

Notes on this clonotype: At one of its ends the junction is not consistent with the germline gene, which may arise from a read error. The CDR3 here is CASSLGQLGLAF. Written as DNA, the CDR3 is TGCGCCAGCAGCTTGGGACAGTTGGGTTTGGCCTTC. The gene calls are TRBV5-1 and TRBJ1-2; tentatively, D is TRBD1 (5 bases). Germline V gives CDR1 SGHRS, CDR2 YFSETQ. CDR3 length equals 12 residues. Supplemented by reference TRBV5-1 and TRBJ1-2, the full variable domain reads KAGVTQTPRYLIKTRGQQVTLSCSPISGHRSVSWYQQTPGQGLQFLFEYFSETQRNKGNFPGRFSGRQFSNSRSEMNVSTLELGDSALYLCASSLGQLGLAFGSGTRLTVV.

In DNA form, the CDR3 reads TGTGCCAGCCTGACAGCCGGAAAACTGTTTTTT. Amino acids: CASLTAGKLFF. The chain recombines TRBV2 with TRBJ1-4, with D perhaps matching TRBD1 (5 bases). Trimming removed 8 bases at V and 10 bases at J, with 11 bases between. There are 11 residues in the CDR3. Germline V gene sequence: CDR1 SNHLY, CDR2 FYNNEI.

V and J are TRBV24-1 and TRBJ1-5, with unresolved D. V lost 4 bases and J 1 base, leaving 19 bases between the germline ends. The CDR3 has 18 amino acids. The germline V gene encodes CDR1 KGHDR and CDR2 SFDVKD. CDR3 sequence reads: CATSDTGSTWGSNQPQHF. CDR3 bases: TGTGCCACCAGTGACACCGGGTCCACCTGGGGAAGCAATCAGCCCCAGCATTTT.

The chain is built from TRBV30 and TRBJ1-1; D unresolved. Per germline, CDR1 GTSNPN and CDR2 SVGIG (reference sequence). This CDR3 is built from 11 residues. V lost 0 bases to trimming and J lost 7 bases, with 6 bases between them. CDR3 residues: CAWSVEVEAFF. The CDR3 coding sequence is TGTGCCTGGAGTGTAGAGGTTGAAGCTTTCTTT.

This clonotype was seen repeatedly, ten times or more. The gene calls are TRBV7-9 and TRBJ1-5; weak D call: TRBD1 (5 bases). There are 14 residues in the CDR3. Germline loops: CDR1 SEHNR, CDR2 FQNEAQ (reference sequence). V dropped 3 bases and J dropped 9 bases, with 15 bases sitting between them. The CDR3 spells CASSFLGGDSPQHF. CDR3 DNA: TGTGCCAGCAGCTTCCTTGGGGGGGACTCGCCCCAGCATTTT.

The rearrangement uses TRBV2 and TRBJ2-2; a weak D match, TRBD2 (5 bases). Deletions cut 3 bases from V and 1 base from J, with 6 bases between. CDR3 size: 14 residues. Looked up from germline, CDR1 is SNHLY and CDR2 is FYNNEI. CDR3 residues: CASSDEGNTGELFF. The DNA for the CDR3 is TGTGCCAGCAGTGACGAGGGGAACACCGGGGAGCTGTTTTTT.